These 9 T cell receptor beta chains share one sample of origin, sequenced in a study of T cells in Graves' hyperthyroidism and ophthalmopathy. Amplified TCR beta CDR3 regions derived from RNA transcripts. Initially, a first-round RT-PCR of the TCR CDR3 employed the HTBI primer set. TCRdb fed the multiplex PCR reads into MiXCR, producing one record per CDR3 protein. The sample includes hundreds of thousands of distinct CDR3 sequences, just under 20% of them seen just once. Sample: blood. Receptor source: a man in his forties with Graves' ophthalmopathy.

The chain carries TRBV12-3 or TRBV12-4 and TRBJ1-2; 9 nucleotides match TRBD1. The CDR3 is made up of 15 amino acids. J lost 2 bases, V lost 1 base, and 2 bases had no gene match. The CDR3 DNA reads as TGTGCCAGCAGTTTAGACAGGGGGCCAAACTATGGCTACACCTTC. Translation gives CASSLDRGPNYGYTF.

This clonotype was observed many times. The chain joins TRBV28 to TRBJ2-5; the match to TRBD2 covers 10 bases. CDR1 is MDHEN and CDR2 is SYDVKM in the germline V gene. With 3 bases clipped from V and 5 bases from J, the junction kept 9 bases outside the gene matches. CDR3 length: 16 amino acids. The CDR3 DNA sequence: TGTGCCAGCAGTTTCTACGAGCGGGGGGGCCCGGAGACCCAGTACTTC. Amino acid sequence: CASSFYERGGPETQYF. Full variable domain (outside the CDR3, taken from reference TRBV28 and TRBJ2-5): DVKVTQSSRYLVKRTGEKVFLECVQDMDHENMFWYRQDPGLGLRLIYFSYDVKMKEKGDIPEGYSVSREKKERFSLILESASTNQTSMYLCASSFYERGGPETQYFGPGTRLLVL.

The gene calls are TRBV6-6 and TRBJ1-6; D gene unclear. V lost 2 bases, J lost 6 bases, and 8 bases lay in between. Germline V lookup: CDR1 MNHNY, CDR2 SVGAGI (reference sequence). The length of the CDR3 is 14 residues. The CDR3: CASSYEQLNSPLHF. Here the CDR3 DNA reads TGTGCCAGCAGTTACGAACAGCTTAATTCACCCCTCCACTTT.

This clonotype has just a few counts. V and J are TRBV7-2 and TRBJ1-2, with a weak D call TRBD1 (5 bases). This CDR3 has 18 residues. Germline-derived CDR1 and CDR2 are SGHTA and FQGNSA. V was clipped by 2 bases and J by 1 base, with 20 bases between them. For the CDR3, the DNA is TGTGCCAGCAGCTTAACACCGGGACCCATCCCCGTTAACTATGGCTACACCTTC. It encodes CASSLTPGPIPVNYGYTF.

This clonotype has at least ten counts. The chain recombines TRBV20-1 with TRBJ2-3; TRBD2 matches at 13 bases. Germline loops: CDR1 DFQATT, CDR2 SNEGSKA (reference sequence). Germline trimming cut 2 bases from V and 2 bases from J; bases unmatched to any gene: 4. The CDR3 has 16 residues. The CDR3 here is CSARRTSGGNTDTQYF. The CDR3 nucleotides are TGCAGTGCTAGAAGGACTAGCGGGGGAAACACAGATACGCAGTATTTT.

The CDR3 DNA is TGTGCCAGCATCCGGGGGGGGGGACTAGGGCTCGGAACCGGGGAGCTGTTTTTT. This sequence encodes CASIRGGGLGLGTGELFF. The chain employs TRBV12-3 or TRBV12-4 and TRBJ2-2; 8 bases are a match to TRBD2. With 7 bases clipped from V and 5 bases from J, the junction kept 18 bases outside the gene matches. The CDR3 sequence is 18 residues long.

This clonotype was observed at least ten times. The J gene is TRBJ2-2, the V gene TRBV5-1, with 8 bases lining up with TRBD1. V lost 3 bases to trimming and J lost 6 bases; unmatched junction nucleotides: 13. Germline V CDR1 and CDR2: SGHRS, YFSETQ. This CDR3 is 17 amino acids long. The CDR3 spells CASSWRGTGEGAGELFF. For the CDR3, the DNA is TGCGCCAGCAGCTGGAGAGGGACAGGAGAAGGGGCCGGGGAGCTGTTTTTT.

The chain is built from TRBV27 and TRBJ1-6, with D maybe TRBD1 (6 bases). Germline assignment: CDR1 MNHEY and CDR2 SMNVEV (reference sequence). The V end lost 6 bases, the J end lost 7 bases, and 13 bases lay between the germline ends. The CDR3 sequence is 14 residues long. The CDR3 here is CASRNGQRNSPLHF. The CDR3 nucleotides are TGTGCCAGCAGAAATGGACAGCGAAATTCACCCCTCCACTTT.

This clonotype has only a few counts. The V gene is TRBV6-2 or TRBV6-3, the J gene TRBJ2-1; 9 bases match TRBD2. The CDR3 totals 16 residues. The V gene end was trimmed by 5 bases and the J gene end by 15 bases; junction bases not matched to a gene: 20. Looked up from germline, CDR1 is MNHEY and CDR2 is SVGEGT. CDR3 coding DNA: TGTGCCAGCAGTCCCCGTCTAGCGGGGCCCTTTTGGGGTACGTTCTTC. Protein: CASSPRLAGPFWGTFF.